The 13 T cell receptor beta chains listed next were all sequenced from one sample in a study of blood T cell repertoires in COVID-19. Measured with immunoSEQ multiplex PCR; TCRdb has only the in-frame clones, and not every one. The profile shows some 56,000 clones, less than 85% of them singletons. The sample was peripheral blood. These receptors came from a woman aged 50 to 65 with active or convalescent COVID-19.

The chain is built from TRBV11-1 and TRBJ2-3; weak D call: TRBD1 (5 bases). The CDR3 is 15 amino acids. V was clipped by 1 base and J by 2 bases, with 10 bases between them. The V gene's germline CDR1 is SGHAT and CDR2 FQDESV (reference sequence). CDR3: CASSLDGAPTDTQYF. In nucleotides, the CDR3 is TGTGCCAGCAGCTTAGATGGGGCCCCCACAGATACGCAGTATTTT. Looking up the rest from reference TRBV11-1 and TRBJ2-3 gives the full variable domain: EAEVAQSPRYKITEKSQAVAFWCDPISGHATLYWYRQILGQGPELLVQFQDESVVDDSQLPKDRFSAERLKGVDSTLKIQPAELGDSAMYLCASSLDGAPTDTQYFGPGTRLTVL.

The chain recombines TRBV28 with TRBJ1-4; 7 nucleotides align to TRBD1. The CDR3 is made up of 16 amino acids. Germline CDR1 is MDHEN and CDR2 is SYDVKM. V lost 3 bases, J lost 2 bases, and 6 bases stayed unmatched. The CDR3 protein is CASSLTGRRTNEKLFF. CDR3 bases: TGTGCCAGCAGTTTGACAGGGCGTAGGACTAATGAAAAACTGTTTTTT. Combining the CDR3 with reference TRBV28 and TRBJ1-4 gives the whole variable domain DVKVTQSSRYLVKRTGEKVFLECVQDMDHENMFWYRQDPGLGLRLIYFSYDVKMKEKGDIPEGYSVSREKKERFSLILESASTNQTSMYLCASSLTGRRTNEKLFFGSGTQLSVL.

This sequence joins TRBV12-3 or TRBV12-4 and TRBJ2-7, with 7 nucleotides matching TRBD1. The J segment lost 2 bases and the V segment lost 6 bases, leaving 4 bases of the junction unmatched. The CDR3 consists of 13 residues. Written as DNA, the CDR3 is TGTGCCAGCAGAAAGGACAGGCCCTACGAGCAGTACTTC. Translation gives CASRKDRPYEQYF.

The chain recombines TRBV7-8 with TRBJ2-1; 7 bases align to TRBD2. In germline, CDR1 is SGHVS, CDR2 FQNEAQ. CDR3 size: 16 residues. V gave up 5 bases and J gave up 4 bases; unmatched junction bases: 11. CDR3 sequence: CASSQSGERVYNEQFF. Written as DNA, the CDR3 is TGTGCCAGCAGCCAAAGCGGGGAGAGGGTATACAATGAGCAGTTCTTC.

The rearrangement uses TRBV4-1 and TRBJ2-1; 10 bases match TRBD1. This CDR3 region has 14 residues. Germline V gene lookup returns CDR1 MGHRA and CDR2 YSYEKL. V shed 6 bases and J 4 bases; nucleotides not matched to a gene: 3. In DNA form, the CDR3 reads TGCGCCAGCAGTCCGGGACAGGGGTACAATGAGCAGTTCTTC. It is translated as CASSPGQGYNEQFF.

This clone turned up a few times. The chain has TRBV27 and TRBJ2-7; D remains unclear. Germline-derived CDR1 and CDR2 are MNHEY and SMNVEV (reference sequence). With 3 bases removed from V and 1 base from J, the gap between germline ends came to 7 bases. This CDR3 has 13 residues. The CDR3 protein is CASSFGRSYEQYF. The CDR3 nucleotides read TGTGCCAGCAGTTTCGGCAGGTCCTACGAGCAGTACTTC.

The chain couples TRBV27 to TRBJ2-2, with D possibly TRBD2 on 5 matching bases. V was shortened by 3 bases and J by 4 bases, with 12 bases between the two germline ends. Germline values: CDR1 MNHEY, CDR2 SMNVEV (reference sequence). The CDR3 has 15 residues. As DNA, the CDR3 is TGTGCCAGCAGTTTGGGCGGGTTAGGCACCGGGGAGCTGTTTTTT. As protein: CASSLGGLGTGELFF.

The chain recombines TRBV30 with TRBJ2-1, with TRBD1 identical over 7 bases. From germline, CDR1 is GTSNPN and CDR2 SVGIG (reference sequence). J lost 8 bases, V lost 1 base, and 11 bases had no gene match. This CDR3 spans 15 amino acids. CDR3 DNA: TGTGCCTGGAGTGGACCCACAGGGGCAGGGGATGAGCAGTTCTTC. Amino acid sequence: CAWSGPTGAGDEQFF.

The V gene is TRBV4-1, the J gene TRBJ2-7; a possible D gene is TRBD2 (5 bases). The CDR3 has 15 residues. The V gene's germline CDR1 is MGHRA and CDR2 YSYEKL. Trimming took off 2 bases at V and 2 bases at J, with 13 bases between the two ends. CDR3 sequence reads: CASSQTKLGTYEQYF. DNA for the CDR3: TGCGCCAGCAGCCAAACTAAACTAGGGACCTACGAGCAGTACTTC.

This clone was seen a handful of times. The chain combines TRBV7-2 with TRBJ2-7, with a tentative D call TRBD2 (6 bases). CDR1 is SGHTA, CDR2 FQGNSA, per germline. Trimming removed 5 bases at V and 12 bases at J, with 23 bases between. This CDR3 is built from 14 residues. The DNA for the CDR3 is TGTGCCAGCAGCCCCGAGGGAGGCGTAAAGGGGCTGTACTTC. It encodes CASSPEGGVKGLYF.

This clone occurred a few times. V gene TRBV28 combines with J gene TRBJ1-2; 8 nucleotides agree with TRBD1. J was trimmed by 3 bases and V by 5 bases; bases with no gene match: 5. The V gene's germline CDR1 is MDHEN and CDR2 SYDVKM. The CDR3 runs to 14 residues. CDR3 sequence: CASSLRGQDYGYTF. The CDR3 region has the DNA TGTGCCAGCAGTCTCAGGGGGCAGGACTATGGCTACACCTTC.

This clone was seen only a few times. The chain recombines TRBV6-6 with TRBJ2-5, with 8 bases aligning to TRBD1. After removal of 8 bases from V and 2 bases from J, the junction contained 1 base not matched to a gene. The CDR3 has 12 residues. CDR1 is MNHNY and CDR2 is SVGAGI in the germline V gene (reference sequence). The CDR3 nucleotides are TGTGCCAGCGGGGACAGGCAAGAGACCCAGTACTTC. Its translation: CASGDRQETQYF.

This clone was counted only a few times. The V and J genes are TRBV18 and TRBJ2-1, with TRBD1 identical over 11 bases. The trim removed 6 bases at V and 7 bases at J, leaving 2 bases unmatched. Per the germline V gene, CDR1 is KGHSH and CDR2 is LQKENI. This CDR3 region has 13 residues. The CDR3 spells CASSGQGGNEQFF. For the CDR3, the DNA is TGTGCCAGCTCGGGACAGGGGGGGAATGAGCAGTTCTTC.